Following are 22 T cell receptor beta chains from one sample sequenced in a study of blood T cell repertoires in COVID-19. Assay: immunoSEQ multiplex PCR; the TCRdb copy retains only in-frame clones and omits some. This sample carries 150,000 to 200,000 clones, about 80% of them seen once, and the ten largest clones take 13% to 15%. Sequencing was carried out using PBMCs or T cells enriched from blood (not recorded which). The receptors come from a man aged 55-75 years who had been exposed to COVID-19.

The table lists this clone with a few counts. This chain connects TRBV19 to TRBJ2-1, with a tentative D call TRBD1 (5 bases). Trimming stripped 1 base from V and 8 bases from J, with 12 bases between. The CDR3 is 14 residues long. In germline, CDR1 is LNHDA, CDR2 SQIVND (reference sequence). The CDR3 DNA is TGTGCCAGTAGTATAGGACAGAAGATTGATGAGCAGTTCTTC. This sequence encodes CASSIGQKIDEQFF. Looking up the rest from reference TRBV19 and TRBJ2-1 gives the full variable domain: DGGITQSPKYLFRKEGQNVTLSCEQNLNHDAMYWYRQDPGQGLRLIYYSQIVNDFQKGDIAEGYSVSREKKESFPLTVTSAQKNPTAFYLCASSIGQKIDEQFFGPGTRLTVL.

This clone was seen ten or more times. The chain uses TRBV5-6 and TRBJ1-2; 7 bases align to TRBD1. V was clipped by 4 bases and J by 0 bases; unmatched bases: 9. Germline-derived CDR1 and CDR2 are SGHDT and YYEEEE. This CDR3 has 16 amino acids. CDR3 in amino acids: CASSMGTAVTNYGYTF. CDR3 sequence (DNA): TGTGCCAGCAGCATGGGGACAGCTGTTACTAACTATGGCTACACCTTC.

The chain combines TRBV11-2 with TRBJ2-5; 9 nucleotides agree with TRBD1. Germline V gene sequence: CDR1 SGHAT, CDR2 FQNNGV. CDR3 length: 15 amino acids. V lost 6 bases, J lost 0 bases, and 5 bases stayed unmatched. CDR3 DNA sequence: TGTGCCAGCAGGTCCGGGACAGGGTACCAAGAGACCCAGTACTTC. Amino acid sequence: CASRSGTGYQETQYF.

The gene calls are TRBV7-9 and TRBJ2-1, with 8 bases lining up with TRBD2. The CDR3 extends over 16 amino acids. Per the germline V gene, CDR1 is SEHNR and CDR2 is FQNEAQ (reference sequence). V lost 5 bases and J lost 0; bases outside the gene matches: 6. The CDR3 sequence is CASSPASGSSYNEQFF. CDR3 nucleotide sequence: TGTGCCAGCAGCCCCGCCAGCGGGAGCTCCTACAATGAGCAGTTCTTC.

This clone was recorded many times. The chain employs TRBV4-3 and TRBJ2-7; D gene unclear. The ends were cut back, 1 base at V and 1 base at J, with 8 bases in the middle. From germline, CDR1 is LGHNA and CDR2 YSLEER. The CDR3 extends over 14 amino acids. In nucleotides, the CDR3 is TGCGCCAGCAGCCAAGCGACCGGGTCCTACGAGCAGTACTTC. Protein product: CASSQATGSYEQYF.

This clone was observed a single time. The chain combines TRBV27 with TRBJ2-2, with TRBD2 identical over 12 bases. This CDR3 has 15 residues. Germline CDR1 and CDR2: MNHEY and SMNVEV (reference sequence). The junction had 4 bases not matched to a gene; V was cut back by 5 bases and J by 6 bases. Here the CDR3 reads CASSPSGRAPGELFF. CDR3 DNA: TGTGCCAGCAGTCCTAGCGGGAGGGCCCCCGGGGAGCTGTTTTTT.

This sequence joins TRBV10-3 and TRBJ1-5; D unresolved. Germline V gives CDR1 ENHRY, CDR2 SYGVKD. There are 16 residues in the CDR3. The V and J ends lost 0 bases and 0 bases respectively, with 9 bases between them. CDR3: CAISESGSDSNQPQHF. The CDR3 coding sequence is TGTGCCATCAGTGAGTCAGGCAGCGATAGCAATCAGCCCCAGCATTTT.

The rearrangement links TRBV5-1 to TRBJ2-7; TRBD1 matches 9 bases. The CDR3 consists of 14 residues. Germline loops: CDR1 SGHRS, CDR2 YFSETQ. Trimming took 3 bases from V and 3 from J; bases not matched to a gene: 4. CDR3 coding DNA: TGCGCCAGCAGCTCAACAGGGGGCTTCTACGAGCAGTACTTC. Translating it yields CASSSTGGFYEQYF.

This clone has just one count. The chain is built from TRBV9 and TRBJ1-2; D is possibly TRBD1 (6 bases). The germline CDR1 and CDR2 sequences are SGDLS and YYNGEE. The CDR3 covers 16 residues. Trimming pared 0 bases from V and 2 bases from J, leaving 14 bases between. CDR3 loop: CASSVGRTQGNYGYTF. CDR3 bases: TGTGCCAGCAGCGTAGGTCGGACCCAGGGGAACTATGGCTACACCTTC. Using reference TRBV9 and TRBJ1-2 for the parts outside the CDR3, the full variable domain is DSGVTQTPKHLITATGQRVTLRCSPRSGDLSVYWYQQSLDQGLQFLIQYYNGEERAKGNILERFSAQQFPDLHSELNLSSLELGDSALYFCASSVGRTQGNYGYTFGSGTRLTVV.

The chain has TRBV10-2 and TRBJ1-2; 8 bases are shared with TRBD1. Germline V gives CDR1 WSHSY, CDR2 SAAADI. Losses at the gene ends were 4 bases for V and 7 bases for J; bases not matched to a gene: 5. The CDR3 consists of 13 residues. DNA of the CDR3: TGCGCCAGCAGTGGAGACAGGGGCGCTGGCTACACCTTC. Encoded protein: CASSGDRGAGYTF.

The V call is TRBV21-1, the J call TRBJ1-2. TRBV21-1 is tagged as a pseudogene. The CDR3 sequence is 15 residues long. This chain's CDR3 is CASSRGASSNYGYTF. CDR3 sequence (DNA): TGTGCCAGCAGCCGGGGGGCCAGCTCGAACTATGGCTACACCTTC.

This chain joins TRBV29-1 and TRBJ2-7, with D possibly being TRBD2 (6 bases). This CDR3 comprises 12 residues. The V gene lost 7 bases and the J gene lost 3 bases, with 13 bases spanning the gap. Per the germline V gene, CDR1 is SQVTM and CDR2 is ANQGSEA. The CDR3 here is CSGSAGNYEQYF. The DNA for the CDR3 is TGCAGCGGGAGCGCGGGGAACTACGAGCAGTACTTC.

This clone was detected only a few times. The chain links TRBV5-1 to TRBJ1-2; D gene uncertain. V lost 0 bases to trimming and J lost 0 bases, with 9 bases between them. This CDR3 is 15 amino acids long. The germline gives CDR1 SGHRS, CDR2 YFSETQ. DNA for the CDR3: TGCGCCAGCAGCTTGGGATCCGGGGCTAACTATGGCTACACCTTC. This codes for CASSLGSGANYGYTF.

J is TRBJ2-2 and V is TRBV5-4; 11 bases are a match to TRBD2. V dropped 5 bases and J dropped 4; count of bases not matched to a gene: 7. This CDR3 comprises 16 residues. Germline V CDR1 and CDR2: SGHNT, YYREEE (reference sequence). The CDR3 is CASSRTSGGTTGELFF. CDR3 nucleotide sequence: TGTGCCAGCAGTCGCACTAGCGGGGGAACCACCGGGGAGCTGTTTTTT.

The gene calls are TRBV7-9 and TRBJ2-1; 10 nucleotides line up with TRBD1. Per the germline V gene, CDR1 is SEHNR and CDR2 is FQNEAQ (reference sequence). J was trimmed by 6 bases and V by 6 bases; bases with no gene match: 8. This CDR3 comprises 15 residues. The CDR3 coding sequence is TGTGCCAGCAGTTTCGGGGACAGGGGTCCCAATGAGCAGTTCTTC. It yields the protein CASSFGDRGPNEQFF.

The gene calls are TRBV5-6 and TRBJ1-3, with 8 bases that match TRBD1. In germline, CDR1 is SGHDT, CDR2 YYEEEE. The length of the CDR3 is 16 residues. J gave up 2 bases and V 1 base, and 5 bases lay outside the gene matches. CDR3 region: CASSLFQGAAGNTIYF. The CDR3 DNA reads TGTGCCAGCAGCTTGTTCCAGGGGGCGGCTGGAAACACCATATATTTT.

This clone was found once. The chain's CDR3 is CASSLVEGTATNEKLFF. CDR3 sequence (DNA): TGTGCCAGCAGCTTAGTTGAGGGGACAGCAACTAATGAAAAACTGTTTTTT. The chain couples TRBV11-2 to TRBJ1-4; 7 nucleotides agree with TRBD1. This CDR3 spans 17 amino acids. The V gene's germline CDR1 is SGHAT and CDR2 FQNNGV. V was pared by 1 base and J by 0 bases, with 5 bases of the junction left unmatched.

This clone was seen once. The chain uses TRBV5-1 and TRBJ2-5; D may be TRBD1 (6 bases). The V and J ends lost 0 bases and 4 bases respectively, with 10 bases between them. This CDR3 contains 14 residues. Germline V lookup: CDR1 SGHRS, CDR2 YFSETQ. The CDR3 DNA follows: TGCGCCAGCAGCTTGGTAGGGGGAGCAGAGACCCAGTACTTC. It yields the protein CASSLVGGAETQYF.

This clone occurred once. The CDR3 DNA sequence: TGTGCCAGCACCCCCAACCCGGCAGTCCGGGGCACAGATACGCAGTATTTT. Translating gives CASTPNPAVRGTDTQYF. The chain links TRBV7-3 to TRBJ2-3; D unclear. The CDR3 covers 17 residues. Trimming took 7 bases from V and 1 from J, leaving 21 bases between them. From germline, CDR1 is SGHTA and CDR2 FQGTGA.

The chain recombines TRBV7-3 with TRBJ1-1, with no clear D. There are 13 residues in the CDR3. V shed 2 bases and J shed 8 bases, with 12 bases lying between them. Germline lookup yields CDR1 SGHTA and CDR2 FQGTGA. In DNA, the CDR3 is TGTGCCAGCAGCTTAGTTCGGGGAACCGAAGCTTTCTTT. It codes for CASSLVRGTEAFF.

In DNA, the CDR3 is TGTCCTGGGAGCGATTTGGACAGGGGGCGAGTGTACACCGGGGAGCTGTTTTTT. Its protein product is CPGSDLDRGRVYTGELFF. The J gene is TRBJ2-2, the V gene TRBV22-1; the DNA was not used to check the table's D call, TRBD1. TRBV22-1 is a pseudogene. The CDR3 has 18 residues.

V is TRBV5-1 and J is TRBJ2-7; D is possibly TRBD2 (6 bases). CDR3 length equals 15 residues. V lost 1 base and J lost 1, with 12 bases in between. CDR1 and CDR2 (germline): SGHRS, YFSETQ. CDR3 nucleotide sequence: TGCGCCAGCAGCTTGTTTGGGACTCCTTCCTACGAGCAGTACTTC. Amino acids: CASSLFGTPSYEQYF.